Following are 30 T cell receptor beta chains from one sample sequenced in a study of post-analysis software for immune sequencing data (dated by TCRdb to between 2014 and 2017). The library was generated by PCR. Sequencing was carried out with an Illumina HiSeq 2500. Unique molecular identifiers were incorporated into TCR beta cDNA libraries to reduce PCR and sequencing biases. The public reads were reprocessed in TCRdb via fastp at Q25 and MiXCR, keeping in-frame beta chains. Every entry covers one CDR3 protein and lists the most common genes and DNA from its rows. This sample has approximately 350,000 distinct CDR3 sequences in its table, and about a third of those were observed once. Around an eighth of the sample rests with the top ten. Their antigens remain unidentified. Beyond this particular receptor, the publication reports: Significantly higher frequencies in patients than in controls were found for roughly 5 TRBV segments, including TRBV5-6, TRBV5-1 and TRBV20-1.

The specimen was blood. The receptors here all came from a girl under 18 with multiple sclerosis.

The table lists this clonotype with many counts. The J gene is TRBJ1-2, the V gene TRBV18, with 8 positions matching TRBD1. V dropped 6 bases and J dropped 3; count of bases not matched to a gene: 9. Germline CDR1 KGHSH, CDR2 LQKENI. This CDR3 spans 15 amino acids. The CDR3 DNA sequence: TGTGCCAGCTCTCTAGCCAGGGGGCAAGACTATGGCTACACCTTC. Its protein is CASSLARGQDYGYTF.

The chain couples TRBV4-1 to TRBJ1-1; no definite D call. CDR3 length: 12 residues. V lost 6 bases and J lost 11, with 16 bases in between. CDR1 is MGHRA, CDR2 YSYEKL, per germline. CDR3 loop: CASSPPGPVAFF. The CDR3 region has the DNA TGCGCCAGCAGTCCCCCTGGGCCGGTCGCTTTCTTT.

The V call is TRBV15, the J call TRBJ2-7; D perhaps matches TRBD2 (6 bases). V shed 5 bases and J shed 9 bases, with 20 bases lying between them. Germline lookup yields CDR1 LNHNV and CDR2 YYDKDF (reference sequence). This CDR3 has 14 residues. The CDR3 sequence is CATSPSRGSWGQYF. CDR3 bases: TGTGCCACCAGCCCTTCACGGGGGAGTTGGGGGCAGTACTTC.

V gene TRBV30 combines with J gene TRBJ2-5, with TRBD1 identical over 7 bases. Trimming at V came to 4 bases and at J to 5 bases, leaving 7 bases not matched to a gene. Germline V gene lookup returns CDR1 GTSNPN and CDR2 SVGIG (reference sequence). CDR3 length: 13 amino acids. The CDR3 reads CAWNEGARETQYF. The CDR3 DNA reads as TGTGCCTGGAATGAGGGGGCGAGGGAGACCCAGTACTTC.

A few counts support this clonotype. The V call is TRBV24-1, the J call TRBJ2-3, with TRBD2 identical over 7 bases. V was pared by 4 bases and J by 2 bases, with 8 bases of the junction left unmatched. This CDR3 region has 16 residues. CDR1 is KGHDR, CDR2 SFDVKD, per germline. Here the CDR3 reads CATSDPASGPTDTQYF. The CDR3 DNA is TGTGCCACCAGTGACCCCGCTAGCGGTCCCACAGATACGCAGTATTTT.

The chain recombines TRBV4-1 with TRBJ2-2; D is tentatively TRBD1 or TRBD2 (5 bases each). Trimming left V 2 bases short and J 7 bases short, with 11 bases between. The V gene's germline CDR1 is MGHRA and CDR2 YSYEKL. This CDR3 region has 14 residues. CDR3 sequence reads: CASSQLGRGGELFF. As DNA, the CDR3 is TGCGCCAGCAGCCAACTGGGACGGGGCGGGGAGCTGTTTTTT.

The rearrangement joins TRBV12-3 or TRBV12-4 to TRBJ2-3; D not resolved. V dropped 3 bases and J dropped 4 bases, with 5 bases sitting between them. This CDR3 spans 12 amino acids. The CDR3 DNA is TGTGCCAGCAGTTTGCCACCAGATACGCAGTATTTT. Encoded protein: CASSLPPDTQYF.

The chain combines TRBV20-1 with TRBJ2-7, with 8 positions matching TRBD1. The J call could be wrong; TRBJ2-5 is a better fit for the DNA end. CDR1 is DFQATT and CDR2 is SNEGSKA in the germline V gene (reference sequence). CDR3 size: 13 residues. CDR3 in DNA: TGCAGTGCTCCGACAGGGGTTTTGGAGACCCAGTACTTC. Translation gives CSAPTGVLETQYF.

This clonotype has just a few counts. At one of its ends the junction is not consistent with the germline gene, which may arise from a read error. J is TRBJ1-5 and V is TRBV20-1, with 10 bases identical to TRBD1. The germline gives CDR1 DFQATT, CDR2 SNEGSKA (reference sequence). This CDR3 is 14 amino acids long. The CDR3 is CSAQTGGRGQPRHF. The CDR3 nucleotides read TGCAGTGCGCAGACAGGGGGCCGGGGTCAGCCCCGGCATTTT.

The rearrangement links TRBV5-1 to TRBJ1-1, with TRBD1 matching over 8 bases. CDR3 length: 17 amino acids. The V segment lost 0 bases and the J segment 1 base; nucleotides outside the gene matches: 8. Germline CDR1 and CDR2: SGHRS and YFSETQ. The CDR3 region is CASSLGTGQNRNTEAFF. DNA of the CDR3: TGCGCCAGCAGCTTGGGGACAGGGCAAAACCGGAACACTGAAGCTTTCTTT.

This clonotype was counted a few times. The gene calls are TRBV11-2 and TRBJ2-7; D perhaps matches TRBD1 (6 bases). The V and J ends lost 2 bases and 0 bases respectively, with 14 bases between them. The CDR3 extends over 16 amino acids. Germline assignment: CDR1 SGHAT and CDR2 FQNNGV. CDR3 amino acids: CASSLFQGSPSYEQYF. CDR3 sequence (DNA): TGTGCCAGCAGCTTATTTCAGGGGTCCCCCTCCTACGAGCAGTACTTC.

V is TRBV7-6 and J is TRBJ2-5; D tentatively fits TRBD1 or TRBD2 (5 bases each). Trimming removed 0 bases from V and 4 bases from J, with 12 bases in between. The CDR3 is made up of 15 amino acids. Germline-derived CDR1 and CDR2 are SGHVS and FNYEAQ. CDR3 region: CASSLAGVGLETQYF. The CDR3 bases are TGTGCCAGCAGCTTAGCGGGGGTCGGGTTAGAGACCCAGTACTTC.

This rearrangement joins TRBV10-3 to TRBJ2-7, with 7 nucleotides matching TRBD1. Germline V gene lookup returns CDR1 ENHRY and CDR2 SYGVKD. This CDR3 is 14 amino acids long. V lost 8 bases to trimming and J lost 5 bases; unmatched junction nucleotides: 12. In DNA, the CDR3 is TGTGCCATCGGCCAGGGACAGAAATTAGACGAGCAGTACTTC. This codes for CAIGQGQKLDEQYF.

The chain uses TRBV7-3 and TRBJ1-1, with 9 bases identical to TRBD1. Unmatched junction bases numbered 6, after V lost 3 bases and J lost 7 bases. In germline, CDR1 is SGHTA, CDR2 FQGTGA. The CDR3 contains 14 residues. In DNA form, the CDR3 reads TGTGCCAGCAGCTTGGGGACAGGGCAGAGTGAAGCTTTCTTT. Translated: CASSLGTGQSEAFF.

A note on this clonotype: One end of the junction is discordant with germline, which a read error may explain. This chain joins TRBV5-1 and TRBJ2-7, with 8 bases matching TRBD2. This CDR3 comprises 13 residues. From germline, CDR1 is SGHRS and CDR2 YFSETQ. The DNA of the CDR3 is TGCGCCGGCAGCGTCGGGGGGGCCGACGAGCAGTACTTC. Residues: CAGSVGGADEQYF. Based on the CDR3 plus reference TRBV5-1 and TRBJ2-7, the full variable domain is KAGVTQTPRYLIKTRGQQVTLSCSPISGHRSVSWYQQTPGQGLQFLFEYFSETQRNKGNFPGRFSGRQFSNSRSEMNVSTLELGDSALYLCAGSVGGADEQYFGPGTRLTVT.

This chain links TRBV12-3 or TRBV12-4 with TRBJ1-2, with D hard to call. The CDR3 length is 13 residues. With 5 bases removed from V and 0 bases from J, the gap between germline ends came to 7 bases. The chain's CDR3 is CASSGRSNYGYTF. In DNA form, the CDR3 reads TGTGCCAGCAGTGGGAGGTCTAACTATGGCTACACCTTC.

V and J are TRBV30 and TRBJ1-2; no reliable D call. Germline V gene sequence: CDR1 GTSNPN, CDR2 SVGIG (reference sequence). Trimming left V 0 bases short and J 8 bases short, with 13 bases between. The CDR3 totals 13 residues. In DNA, the CDR3 is TGTGCCTGGAGTGTCCGGGGAAGCTCCGGCTACACCTTC. Its translation: CAWSVRGSSGYTF.

This clonotype was seen a few times. At one end, the junction sequence differs from germline, possibly due to a read error. J is TRBJ2-6 and V is TRBV29-1, with TRBD2 matching 11 bases. There are 18 residues in the CDR3. CDR1 SQVTM and CDR2 ANQGSEA come from the germline V gene. CDR3 amino acids: CSLGRLAGHPSGANILTF. CDR3 DNA: TGCAGCCTGGGGAGACTAGCGGGGCATCCTTCTGGGGCCAACATCCTGACTTTC.

The V gene is TRBV29-1, the J gene TRBJ2-3, with 14 nucleotides matching TRBD2. The CDR3 is 15 residues long. The germline gives CDR1 SQVTM, CDR2 ANQGSEA. With 5 bases clipped from V and 4 bases from J, the junction kept 5 bases outside the gene matches. The CDR3 sequence is CSVPRTSGGPDTQYF. The CDR3 DNA is TGCAGCGTTCCCCGGACTAGCGGGGGGCCAGATACGCAGTATTTT.

The chain employs TRBV29-1 and TRBJ1-2, with 10 bases matching TRBD1. V shed 5 bases, J shed 7 bases, and the junction held 22 bases outside the gene matches. CDR1 is SQVTM, CDR2 ANQGSEA, per germline. This CDR3 has 18 residues. The CDR3, as DNA: TGCAGCGTTCCTGGAATCCCGGGACAGGGGCTAAATACAGGTGGCTACACCTTC. It translates to CSVPGIPGQGLNTGGYTF.

This rearrangement joins TRBV5-4 to TRBJ2-5; 10 nucleotides align to TRBD2. The CDR3 loop spans 13 amino acids. J gave up 3 bases and V 7 bases, and 3 bases lay outside the gene matches. Germline assignment: CDR1 SGHNT and CDR2 YYREEE (reference sequence). The CDR3 DNA follows: TGTGCCAGCGCCCTAGCGGGGGAAGAGACCCAGTACTTC. It encodes CASALAGEETQYF.

A few counts support this clonotype. The gene calls are TRBV5-1 and TRBJ2-7; D is undetermined. The V gene's germline CDR1 is SGHRS and CDR2 YFSETQ. V was shortened by 0 bases and J by 3 bases, with 4 bases between the two germline ends. The CDR3 sequence is 12 residues long. The CDR3 here is CASSLDHYEQYF. The CDR3 DNA is TGCGCCAGCAGCTTGGACCACTACGAGCAGTACTTC.

V and J are TRBV12-3 or TRBV12-4 and TRBJ1-4, with 7 positions matching TRBD1. The CDR3 runs to 15 residues. The junction had 6 bases not matched to a gene; V was cut back by 5 bases and J by 3 bases. CDR3 sequence: CASSPGQHPNEKLFF. Written as DNA, the CDR3 is TGTGCCAGCAGTCCGGGACAGCATCCTAATGAAAAACTGTTTTTT.

This clonotype was picked up a small number of times. This chain connects TRBV6-6 to TRBJ1-4; 8 nucleotides agree with TRBD1. V trimming: 4 bases; J trimming: 4 bases; junction bases outside the gene matches: 11. CDR3 size: 17 residues. The germline CDR1 and CDR2 sequences are MNHNY and SVGAGI (reference sequence). Here the CDR3 reads CASSFAPGGSGNEKLFF. In DNA form, the CDR3 reads TGTGCCAGCAGTTTCGCCCCAGGGGGCTCGGGTAATGAAAAACTGTTTTTT.

The chain has TRBV29-1 and TRBJ2-6; D call uncertain. Trimming pared 1 base from V and 1 base from J, leaving 11 bases between. Germline loops: CDR1 SQVTM, CDR2 ANQGSEA. The CDR3 sequence is 16 residues long. Here the CDR3 reads CSVEVLARSGANVLTF. CDR3 nucleotide sequence: TGCAGCGTTGAAGTATTAGCCAGGTCTGGGGCCAACGTCCTGACTTTC.

V is TRBV7-2 and J is TRBJ1-2; maybe TRBD1 (6 bases). Germline lookup yields CDR1 SGHTA and CDR2 FQGNSA. Trimming took 4 bases from V and 8 from J, leaving 20 bases between them. The CDR3 is 15 residues long. CDR3 region: CASSSQPYRVDGYTF. In nucleotides, the CDR3 is TGTGCCAGCAGCTCCCAACCTTACAGGGTTGACGGCTACACCTTC.

The chain uses TRBV11-2 and TRBJ2-1; tentative D call: TRBD2 (5 bases). The CDR3 covers 16 residues. CDR1 is SGHAT and CDR2 is FQNNGV in the germline V gene. The V and J ends lost 4 bases and 7 bases respectively, with 20 bases between them. CDR3 in DNA: TGTGCCAGCAGCTCAGTAGCGAGGTCGGTGGGGAATGAGCAGTTCTTC. Translation gives CASSSVARSVGNEQFF.

This chain uses TRBV28 with TRBJ2-7; D might be TRBD1 (5 bases). Trimming pared 8 bases from V and 0 bases from J, leaving 14 bases between. CDR1 is MDHEN and CDR2 is SYDVKM in the germline V gene. The CDR3 is made up of 14 amino acids. CDR3 protein: CASSLMGLSYEQYF. The CDR3 DNA is TGTGCCAGCTCACTTATGGGGCTCTCCTACGAGCAGTACTTC.

The chain uses TRBV7-3 and TRBJ2-5, with 7 positions matching TRBD2. The CDR3 is 15 amino acids. With V trimmed by 2 bases and J by 5 bases, 8 bases remained unmatched. Germline assignment: CDR1 SGHTA and CDR2 FQGTGA. The CDR3 loop is CASSLRRGSGETQYF. DNA of the CDR3: TGTGCCAGCAGCTTACGGCGGGGTAGCGGGGAGACCCAGTACTTC. The variable domain in full, with the rest retrieved from reference TRBV7-3 and TRBJ2-5, is GAGVSQTPSNKVTEKGKYVELRCDPISGHTALYWYRQSLGQGPEFLIYFQGTGAADDSGLPNDRFFAVRPEGSVSTLKIQRTERGDSAVYLCASSLRRGSGETQYFGPGTRLLVL.

The genes are TRBV4-1 and TRBJ2-6; D might be TRBD1 (6 bases). Trimming shortened V by 3 bases and J by 0 bases, and 18 bases separated the two germline ends. The germline V gene has CDR1 MGHRA and CDR2 YSYEKL. The CDR3 is 19 residues long. This chain's CDR3 is CASSHPRGGAGSGANVLTF. The DNA for the CDR3 is TGCGCCAGCAGCCATCCCCGTGGGGGCGCGGGCTCTGGGGCCAACGTCCTGACTTTC.